This record concerns one TCR beta chain sequence. Its target is not known. A universal primer site and UMIs were added as TCR cDNA was made by 5'RACE template switching. TCRdb reprocessed the 5' RACE reads via MiXCR and lists one record per CDR3 protein. The sample carries more than 250,000 distinct CDR3 sequences, approximately 7% recorded once. The source of the sample is a study of T cells after yellow fever vaccination. Germline V gene data show CDR1 as SQVTM and CDR2 as ANQGSEA. The CDR3 has 11 residues. Whole-study findings and limits: Across the CD4 and CD8 compartments, a small share of clonotypes was present in both.

The receptor was isolated from a man between 18 and 35 years old who received the YFV17D yellow fever vaccine. Sequenced here: PBMCs, sampled 45 days after the first yellow fever vaccination. V usage is TRBV29-1 and J usage is TRBJ2-1, with D possibly being TRBD2 (6 bases). CDR3 sequence: CSGGDYNEQFF. The CDR3 DNA reads TGCTCCGGGGGAGATTACAATGAGCAGTTCTTC.